The clone carrying this TCR beta chain appeared many times. Its antigen is undetermined. There are 15 residues in the CDR3. The V gene's germline CDR1 is LNHNV and CDR2 YYDKDF (reference sequence). Trimming took 4 bases from V and 1 from J, leaving 13 bases between them. The sample comes from a study of T-cell reconstitution after alpha-beta-depleted transplantation in children. Whole-study findings and limits: T-cell counts and diversity at one year post-transplant came mainly from newly produced T cells.

Preparing the TCRbeta library involved the use of unique molecular identifiers. TCRdb re-called the PCR reads through MiXCR, storing one row per CDR3 protein. Among hundreds of thousands of distinct CDR3 sequences listed, roughly 7.8% were seen once. The chain carries TRBV15 and TRBJ1-2; no firm D call. The origin of this receptor is a female patient aged 2-10 years who had a stem cell transplant for Fanconi anemia, so the T cells may come from the graft donor. The sequences come from peripheral blood, collected 360 days after TCRalphabeta/CD19-depleted stem cell transplant. In DNA form, the CDR3 reads TGTGCCACCAGCATGTGGGCAGATCTTAACTATGGCTACACCTTC. This gives the protein CATSMWADLNYGYTF.